This entry lists 31 T cell receptor beta chains sequenced from one sample in a study of shared T cell receptors in the human thymus. This table comes from immunoSEQ multiplex PCR, and its TCRdb copy is limited to in-frame clones, with some not included. The table includes hundreds of thousands of clones, more than 75% detected once. The same data also contributed to another study, on human thymus T cells.

Sample: thymocytes. These receptors were obtained from a boy less than two years old with a congenital heart defect.

This clone was seen only a few times. The chain joins TRBV28 to TRBJ1-5; 9 nucleotides align to TRBD1. The length of the CDR3 is 16 residues. Germline assignment: CDR1 MDHEN and CDR2 SYDVKM. Trimming at V came to 6 bases and at J to 5 bases, leaving 11 bases not matched to a gene. The CDR3 here is CASRPDGDRDHQPQHF. CDR3 sequence (DNA): TGTGCCAGCAGGCCCGATGGGGACAGGGACCATCAGCCCCAGCATTTT.

The V and J genes are TRBV2 and TRBJ2-3; 12 bases are a match to TRBD2. CDR1 is SNHLY, CDR2 FYNNEI, per germline. CDR3 length: 17 amino acids. Unmatched junction bases numbered 7, after V lost 6 bases and J lost 0 bases. The CDR3 sequence is CASRRLAGAASTDTQYF. The CDR3 DNA sequence: TGTGCCAGCAGAAGACTAGCGGGAGCAGCTAGCACAGATACGCAGTATTTT.

The rearrangement links TRBV4-1 to TRBJ1-1, with a tentative D call TRBD1 (5 bases). CDR1 and CDR2 (germline): MGHRA, YSYEKL. V lost 0 bases and J lost 3, with 14 bases in between. The CDR3 consists of 16 residues. The chain's CDR3 is CASSQEKGLGDTEAFF. DNA for the CDR3: TGCGCCAGCAGCCAAGAGAAGGGACTCGGGGACACTGAAGCTTTCTTT.

This clone was found a few times. The J gene is TRBJ1-4, the V gene TRBV18; no definite D call. The CDR3 has 14 residues. From germline, CDR1 is KGHSH and CDR2 LQKENI. Trimming stripped 3 bases from V and 8 bases from J, with 13 bases between. This CDR3 reads CASSPREGCEKLFF. In DNA form, the CDR3 reads TGTGCCAGCTCACCGCGAGAGGGTTGCGAAAAACTGTTTTTT.

The chain uses TRBV19 and TRBJ1-6, with unresolved D. The CDR3 consists of 14 residues. With 5 bases removed from V and 11 bases from J, the gap between germline ends came to 16 bases. CDR1 and CDR2 (germline): LNHDA, SQIVND (reference sequence). CDR3 region: CASSLASIGAPLHF. The DNA for the CDR3 is TGTGCCAGTAGTCTGGCCTCGATCGGGGCACCCCTCCACTTT.

V is TRBV4-1 and J is TRBJ2-7; 7 bases agree with TRBD2. The V gene's germline CDR1 is MGHRA and CDR2 YSYEKL. The CDR3 is 17 amino acids. Trimming at V came to 0 bases and at J to 3 bases, leaving 11 bases not matched to a gene. CDR3 nucleotide sequence: TGCGCCAGCAGCCAAGAAGTGGACCACGGGACTAACTACGAGCAGTACTTC. It translates to CASSQEVDHGTNYEQYF.

The chain carries TRBV10-2 and TRBJ2-5, with D perhaps TRBD2 (5 bases). With 7 bases removed from V and 5 bases from J, the gap between germline ends came to 14 bases. CDR1 WSHSY and CDR2 SAAADI come from the germline V gene. The CDR3 sequence is 13 residues long. CDR3 in DNA: TGCGCCAGCAAGACGGGGAGTCATGAGACCCAGTACTTC. It translates to CASKTGSHETQYF.

This chain joins TRBV6-5 and TRBJ2-2; 9 nucleotides align to TRBD1. V shed 3 bases, J shed 4 bases, and the junction held 6 bases outside the gene matches. Germline V gene lookup returns CDR1 MNHEY and CDR2 SVGAGI. This CDR3 has 16 residues. CDR3 sequence: CASSYQQGAGTGELFF. For the CDR3, the DNA is TGTGCCAGCAGTTATCAACAGGGGGCCGGCACCGGGGAGCTGTTTTTT.

This chain uses TRBV15 with TRBJ1-5, with TRBD1 identical over 11 bases. Germline V gene data show CDR1 as LNHNV and CDR2 as YYDKDF (reference sequence). With V trimmed by 1 base and J by 0 bases, 8 bases remained unmatched. The CDR3 totals 19 residues. CDR3 nucleotide sequence: TGTGCCACCAGCAGAGCGGGGGGGACAGGGGGACCTAGCAATCAGCCCCAGCATTTT. It specifies CATSRAGGTGGPSNQPQHF.

The genes are TRBV2 and TRBJ2-7, with 9 bases identical to TRBD1. The CDR3 extends over 14 amino acids. From germline, CDR1 is SNHLY and CDR2 FYNNEI. V trimming: 7 bases; J trimming: 6 bases; junction bases outside the gene matches: 10. This CDR3 reads CASTQGTGTREQYF. The CDR3 DNA follows: TGTGCCAGCACTCAAGGGACAGGGACTCGCGAGCAGTACTTC. Full variable domain (missing parts from reference TRBV2 and TRBJ2-7): EPEVTQTPSHQVTQMGQEVILRCVPISNHLYFYWYRQILGQKVEFLVSFYNNEISEKSEIFDDQFSVERPDGSNFTLKIRSTKLEDSAMYFCASTQGTGTREQYFGPGTRLTVT.

The rearrangement uses TRBV12-2 and TRBJ2-7; the D call of TRBD1 is as the table states it, not checked on the DNA. TRBV12-2 is listed as a pseudogene. CDR3 length: 16 residues. The chain's CDR3 is CASRFPEGGGGDEQYF. CDR3 DNA sequence: TGTGCAAGTCGCTTTCCGGAAGGGGGCGGAGGGGACGAGCAGTACTTC.

V gene TRBV5-8 combines with J gene TRBJ1-1, with 9 bases aligning to TRBD1. The CDR3 has 13 amino acids. In germline, CDR1 is SGHTS, CDR2 YDEGEE. V gave up 4 bases and J gave up 10 bases; unmatched junction bases: 8. Here the CDR3 DNA reads TGTGCCAGCAGCAGGGGGACAGGGCGCGTAGCTTTCTTT. This encodes CASSRGTGRVAFF. Using reference TRBV5-8 and TRBJ1-1 for the parts outside the CDR3, the full variable domain is EAGVTQSPTHLIKTRGQQATLRCSPISGHTSVYWYQQALGLGLQFLLWYDEGEERNRGNFPPRFSGRQFPNYSSELNVNALELEDSALYLCASSRGTGRVAFFGQGTRLTVV.

In this sample, this clone turned up a few times. This rearrangement joins TRBV11-2 to TRBJ2-7, with TRBD1 as a possible D gene (5 bases). CDR1 SGHAT and CDR2 FQNNGV come from the germline V gene. The CDR3 contains 16 residues. Between the trimmed V and J ends, which lost 4 bases and 6 bases, there was a span of 22 bases. The CDR3 loop reads CASSSAPRAVFCEQYF. DNA for the CDR3: TGTGCCAGCAGCTCGGCGCCCAGGGCGGTATTTTGCGAGCAGTACTTC.

The V call is TRBV2, the J call TRBJ2-3, with 13 bases fitting TRBD2. Germline trimming cut 6 bases from V and 8 bases from J; bases unmatched to any gene: 14. CDR3 length: 17 amino acids. CDR1 is SNHLY and CDR2 is FYNNEI in the germline V gene. For the CDR3, the DNA is TGTGCCAGCAGAGGTCCGGGACTAGCGGGAAGAGCTGGTACGCAGTATTTT. Its protein is CASRGPGLAGRAGTQYF. Full variable domain (missing parts from reference TRBV2 and TRBJ2-3): EPEVTQTPSHQVTQMGQEVILRCVPISNHLYFYWYRQILGQKVEFLVSFYNNEISEKSEIFDDQFSVERPDGSNFTLKIRSTKLEDSAMYFCASRGPGLAGRAGTQYFGPGTRLTVL.

The chain is built from TRBV7-3 and TRBJ2-1, with D possibly matching TRBD1 (6 bases). Germline V gene data show CDR1 as SGHTA and CDR2 as FQGTGA. The CDR3 covers 16 residues. Trimming took 5 bases from V and 6 from J, leaving 20 bases between them. The CDR3 region has the DNA TGTGCCAGCAGCCCCTCCGGGACCCAAGGGGGCAATGAGCAGTTCTTC. This gives the protein CASSPSGTQGGNEQFF.

This chain links TRBV4-3 with TRBJ2-3, with 12 bases identical to TRBD2. CDR1 is LGHNA and CDR2 is YSLEER in the germline V gene. With V trimmed by 6 bases and J by 5 bases, 6 bases remained unmatched. The CDR3 consists of 15 residues. The CDR3: CASRASGGAGDTQYF. CDR3 nucleotide sequence: TGCGCCAGCAGGGCTAGCGGGGGGGCCGGAGATACGCAGTATTTT.

The rearrangement joins TRBV9 to TRBJ1-2; a weak D match, TRBD1 (6 bases). Trimming left V 0 bases short and J 5 bases short, with 20 bases between. Germline values: CDR1 SGDLS, CDR2 YYNGEE. The CDR3 has 17 amino acids. The CDR3 nucleotides read TGTGCCAGCAGCGTAGTAGTCGAGACAGGCGACCCTTATGGCTACACCTTC. Translated, it gives CASSVVVETGDPYGYTF.

CDR3 in amino acids: CASSTSGTGGLNTEAFF. The CDR3 coding sequence is TGTGCCAGCAGTACTTCCGGGACAGGCGGATTGAACACTGAAGCTTTCTTT. The chain employs TRBV28 and TRBJ1-1; 8 nucleotides match TRBD1. V gave up 5 bases and J gave up 0 bases; unmatched junction bases: 11. The germline V gene encodes CDR1 MDHEN and CDR2 SYDVKM. The CDR3 is made up of 17 amino acids.

The V call is TRBV5-4, the J call TRBJ2-7, with unresolved D. V shed 1 base and J shed 6 bases, with 17 bases lying between them. The CDR3 covers 15 residues. Germline V gene lookup returns CDR1 SGHNT and CDR2 YYREEE (reference sequence). The CDR3 protein is CASSLRPGIPGEQYF. CDR3 DNA sequence: TGTGCCAGCAGCTTGAGACCGGGTATACCGGGCGAGCAGTACTTC. Full variable domain (rest looked up from reference TRBV5-4 and TRBJ2-7): ETGVTQSPTHLIKTRGQQVTLRCSSQSGHNTVSWYQQALGQGPQFIFQYYREEENGRGNFPPRFSGLQFPNYSSELNVNALELDDSALYLCASSLRPGIPGEQYFGPGTRLTVT.

This clone was detected once. In DNA, the CDR3 is TGTGCCGTCCGGGGACTCGTATTCATGAGTTTGACAGATACGCAGTATTTT. Protein: CAVRGLVFMSLTDTQYF. This sequence joins TRBV7-3 and TRBJ2-3, with D perhaps TRBD2 (6 bases). Germline CDR1 reads SGHTA; CDR2 reads FQGTGA. V shed 11 bases and J shed 3 bases, with 27 bases lying between them. The CDR3 sequence is 17 residues long.

The J gene is TRBJ1-1, the V gene TRBV10-3; 10 bases fit TRBD1. Germline V lookup: CDR1 ENHRY, CDR2 SYGVKD. This CDR3 has 15 residues. Trimming took 2 bases from V and 7 from J; bases not matched to a gene: 7. The CDR3 spells CAISEPGQGYGEAFF. CDR3 DNA sequence: TGTGCCATCAGTGAGCCGGGACAGGGGTACGGTGAAGCTTTCTTT.

The V and J genes are TRBV4-3 and TRBJ2-7; a possible D gene is TRBD1 (5 bases). The CDR3 spans 16 residues. V dropped 0 bases and J dropped 5 bases, with 17 bases sitting between them. Per the germline V gene, CDR1 is LGHNA and CDR2 is YSLEER. In nucleotides, the CDR3 is TGCGCCAGCAGCCAAGATCTGGGCAGGGAAGACCACGAGCAGTACTTC. Its translation: CASSQDLGREDHEQYF.

The chain links TRBV11-2 to TRBJ2-7; D may be TRBD2 (7 bases). Germline V CDR1 and CDR2: SGHAT, FQNNGV. Trimming took off 5 bases at V and 4 bases at J, with 21 bases between the two ends. This CDR3 contains 16 residues. CDR3 residues: CASSLSGGGGPYEQYF. CDR3 nucleotides: TGTGCCAGCAGCCTTTCTGGAGGGGGAGGGCCGTACGAGCAGTACTTC.

This clone was observed a handful of times. This CDR3 is CASSLVPESPDRGNGYTF. The DNA of the CDR3 is TGTGCCAGCAGCTTAGTACCCGAATCTCCTGACAGGGGCAATGGCTACACCTTC. The chain is built from TRBV7-2 and TRBJ1-2, with 8 nucleotides matching TRBD1. This CDR3 spans 18 amino acids. Germline trimming cut 1 base from V and 6 bases from J; bases unmatched to any gene: 16. CDR1 is SGHTA, CDR2 FQGNSA, per germline.

The chain joins TRBV9 to TRBJ2-5, with D possibly matching TRBD2 (6 bases). The better agreement between TRBJ2-7 and the DNA end casts doubt on the J call. CDR1 SGDLS and CDR2 YYNGEE come from the germline V gene. This CDR3 has 15 residues. CDR3: CASSVTPGESNEQYF. CDR3 in DNA: TGTGCCAGCAGCGTAACCCCGGGGGAGTCTAACGAGCAGTACTTC.

This clone showed up just a few times. The chain uses TRBV13 and TRBJ2-7; TRBD2 might be the D (6 bases). Germline CDR1 and CDR2: PRHDT and FYEKMQ (reference sequence). The CDR3 sequence is 13 residues long. Trimming removed 3 bases at V and 3 bases at J, with 9 bases between. This CDR3 reads CASSFDGGYEQYF. The CDR3 DNA reads TGTGCCAGCAGCTTCGACGGGGGCTACGAGCAGTACTTC.

The chain links TRBV7-2 to TRBJ2-7, with 7 bases identical to TRBD1. With V trimmed by 5 bases and J by 2 bases, 3 bases remained unmatched. CDR1 and CDR2 from the germline V gene are SGHTA and FQGNSA. The CDR3 totals 13 residues. CDR3: CASSPGQPYEQYF. CDR3 sequence (DNA): TGTGCCAGCAGCCCGGGACAGCCCTACGAGCAGTACTTC. Supplemented by reference TRBV7-2 and TRBJ2-7, the full variable domain reads GAGVSQSPSNKVTEKGKDVELRCDPISGHTALYWYRQSLGQGLEFLIYFQGNSAPDKSGLPSDRFSAERTGGSVSTLTIQRTQQEDSAVYLCASSPGQPYEQYFGPGTRLTVT.

The chain combines TRBV28 with TRBJ1-5, with 8 bases identical to TRBD1. V shed 5 bases, J shed 0 bases, and the junction held 9 bases outside the gene matches. Germline-derived CDR1 and CDR2 are MDHEN and SYDVKM. The CDR3 is made up of 17 amino acids. CDR3 region: CASSVRDRSYSNQPQHF. In nucleotides, the CDR3 is TGTGCCAGCAGTGTCCGGGACAGGAGCTATAGCAATCAGCCCCAGCATTTT.

The chain employs TRBV2 and TRBJ2-1, with TRBD2 matching 10 bases. Germline V gives CDR1 SNHLY, CDR2 FYNNEI. The CDR3 runs 16 residues. V was clipped by 1 base and J by 3 bases; unmatched bases: 3. The CDR3 DNA reads as TGTGCCAGCAGTGAAGGGTTAGCGGGAGGCTACAATGAGCAGTTCTTC. It specifies CASSEGLAGGYNEQFF.

This clone has a single count. The chain joins TRBV15 to TRBJ2-7; 9 bases agree with TRBD2. The ends lost 0 bases at V and 6 bases at J; junction bases unmatched: 6. The CDR3 runs to 15 residues. Germline values: CDR1 LNHNV, CDR2 YYDKDF (reference sequence). The CDR3 loop reads CATSRDGAGGAEQYF. For the CDR3, the DNA is TGTGCCACCAGCAGAGATGGAGCGGGGGGAGCCGAGCAGTACTTC.

This sequence joins TRBV2 and TRBJ1-5; D perhaps matches TRBD1 (5 bases). V dropped 6 bases and J dropped 7 bases, with 10 bases sitting between them. The germline V gene encodes CDR1 SNHLY and CDR2 FYNNEI. This CDR3 is built from 12 residues. CDR3 bases: TGTGCCAGCAGGGCAGGACAACAGCCCCAGCATTTT. The encoded protein is CASRAGQQPQHF.